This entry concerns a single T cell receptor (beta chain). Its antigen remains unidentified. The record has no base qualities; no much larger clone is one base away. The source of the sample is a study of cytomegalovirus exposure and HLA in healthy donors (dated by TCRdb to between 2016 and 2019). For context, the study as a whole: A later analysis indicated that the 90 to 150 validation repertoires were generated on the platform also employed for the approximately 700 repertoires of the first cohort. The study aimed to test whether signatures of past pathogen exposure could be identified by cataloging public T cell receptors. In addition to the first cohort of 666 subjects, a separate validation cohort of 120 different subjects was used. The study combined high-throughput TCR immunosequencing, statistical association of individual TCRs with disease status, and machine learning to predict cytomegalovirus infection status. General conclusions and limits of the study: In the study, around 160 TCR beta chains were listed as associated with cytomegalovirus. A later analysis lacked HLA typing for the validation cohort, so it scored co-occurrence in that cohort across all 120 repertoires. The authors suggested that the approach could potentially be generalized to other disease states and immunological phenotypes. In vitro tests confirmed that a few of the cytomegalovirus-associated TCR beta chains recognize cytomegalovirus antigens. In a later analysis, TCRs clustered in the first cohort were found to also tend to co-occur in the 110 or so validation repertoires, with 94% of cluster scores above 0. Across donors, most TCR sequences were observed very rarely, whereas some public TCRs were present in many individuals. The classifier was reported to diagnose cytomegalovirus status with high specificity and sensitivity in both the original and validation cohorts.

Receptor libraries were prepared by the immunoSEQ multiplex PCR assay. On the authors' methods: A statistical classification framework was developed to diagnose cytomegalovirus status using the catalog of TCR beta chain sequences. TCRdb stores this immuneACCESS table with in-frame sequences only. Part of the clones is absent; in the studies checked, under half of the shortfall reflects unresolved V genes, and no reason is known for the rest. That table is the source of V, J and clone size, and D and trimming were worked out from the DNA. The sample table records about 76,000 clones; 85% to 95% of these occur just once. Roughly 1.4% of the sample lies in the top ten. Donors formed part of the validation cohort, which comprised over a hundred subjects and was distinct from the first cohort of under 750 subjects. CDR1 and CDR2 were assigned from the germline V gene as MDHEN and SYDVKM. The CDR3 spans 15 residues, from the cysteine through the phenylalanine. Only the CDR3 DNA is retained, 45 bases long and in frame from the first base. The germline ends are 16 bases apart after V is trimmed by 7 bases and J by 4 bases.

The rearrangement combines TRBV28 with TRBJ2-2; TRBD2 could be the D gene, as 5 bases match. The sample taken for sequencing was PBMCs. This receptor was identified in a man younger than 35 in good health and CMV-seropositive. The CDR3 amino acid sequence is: CASKQNLAGTGELFF. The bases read TGTGCCAGCAAACAAAACCTAGCCGGCACCGGGGAGCTGTTTTTT.